The T cell receptor beta chain under discussion was sequenced for a study of cytomegalovirus exposure and HLA in healthy donors. Findings and limits, study-wide: TCR beta V- and J-gene trimming, according to a later analysis, was linked to a missense DCLRE1C variant.

The CDR3 is 15 amino acids. V was pared by 3 bases and J by 2 bases, with 14 bases between. Germline assignment: CDR1 SQVTM and CDR2 ANQGSEA. It was with 60 Vbeta and 13 Jbeta primers that the PCR ran. The table came from immunoSEQ multiplex PCR; TCRdb's copy has only in-frame clones and leaves some out. This sample has fewer than 150,000 clones; approximately 15% occur once, and the top ten carry 1.9%. This clone was observed a handful of times. What it binds is unknown. The chain links TRBV29-1 to TRBJ2-1, with TRBD1 as a possible D gene (5 bases). The sequenced sample consisted of PBMCs. The TCR originated in a woman between 18 and 29 years old in good health and CMV-seronegative. For the CDR3, the DNA is TGCAGCGTTGATATCGGCAGGGAAGCCTACAATGAGCAGTTCTTC. Its translation is CSVDIGREAYNEQFF.